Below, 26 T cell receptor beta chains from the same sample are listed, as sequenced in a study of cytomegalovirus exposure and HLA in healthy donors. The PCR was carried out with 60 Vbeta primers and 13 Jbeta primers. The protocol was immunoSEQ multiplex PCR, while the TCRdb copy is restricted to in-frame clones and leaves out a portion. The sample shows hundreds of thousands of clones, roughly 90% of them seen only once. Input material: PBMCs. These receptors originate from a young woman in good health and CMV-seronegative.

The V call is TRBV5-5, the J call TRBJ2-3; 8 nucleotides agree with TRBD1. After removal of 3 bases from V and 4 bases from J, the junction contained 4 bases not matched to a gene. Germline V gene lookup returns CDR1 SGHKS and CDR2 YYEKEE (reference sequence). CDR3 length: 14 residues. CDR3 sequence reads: CASSSLGQADTQYF. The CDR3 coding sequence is TGTGCCAGCAGCTCATTGGGACAGGCAGATACGCAGTATTTT.

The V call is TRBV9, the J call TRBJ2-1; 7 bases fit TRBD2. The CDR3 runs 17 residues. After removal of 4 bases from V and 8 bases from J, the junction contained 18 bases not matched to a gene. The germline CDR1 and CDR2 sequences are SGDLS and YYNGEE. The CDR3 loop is CASSPGAWTRVIDEQFF. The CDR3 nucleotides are TGTGCCAGCAGCCCGGGAGCGTGGACTAGAGTTATCGATGAGCAGTTCTTC.

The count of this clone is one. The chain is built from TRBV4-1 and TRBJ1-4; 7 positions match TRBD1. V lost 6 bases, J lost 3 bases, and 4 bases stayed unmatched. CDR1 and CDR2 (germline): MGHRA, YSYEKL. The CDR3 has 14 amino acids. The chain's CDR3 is CASRRQGPNEKLFF. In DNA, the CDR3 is TGCGCCAGCAGGCGACAGGGACCTAATGAAAAACTGTTTTTT.

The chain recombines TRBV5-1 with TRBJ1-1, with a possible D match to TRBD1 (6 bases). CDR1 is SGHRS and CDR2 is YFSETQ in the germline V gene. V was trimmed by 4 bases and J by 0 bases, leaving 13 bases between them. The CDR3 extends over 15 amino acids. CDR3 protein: CASSLADRMNTEAFF. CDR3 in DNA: TGCGCCAGCAGCCTAGCAGACAGGATGAACACTGAAGCTTTCTTT.

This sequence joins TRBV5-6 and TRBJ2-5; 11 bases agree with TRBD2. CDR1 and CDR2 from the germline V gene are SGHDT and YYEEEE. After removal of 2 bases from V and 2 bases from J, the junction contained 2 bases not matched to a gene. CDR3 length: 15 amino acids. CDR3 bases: TGTGCCAGCAGCTTCCGACTAGCGGGGCAAGAGACCCAGTACTTC. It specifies CASSFRLAGQETQYF.

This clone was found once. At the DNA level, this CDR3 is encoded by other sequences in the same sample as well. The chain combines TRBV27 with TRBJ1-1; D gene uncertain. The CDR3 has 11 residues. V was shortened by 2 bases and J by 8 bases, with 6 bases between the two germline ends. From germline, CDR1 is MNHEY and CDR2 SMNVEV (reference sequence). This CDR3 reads CASSLGREAFF. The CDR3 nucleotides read TGTGCCAGCAGTTTAGGGAGGGAAGCTTTCTTT.

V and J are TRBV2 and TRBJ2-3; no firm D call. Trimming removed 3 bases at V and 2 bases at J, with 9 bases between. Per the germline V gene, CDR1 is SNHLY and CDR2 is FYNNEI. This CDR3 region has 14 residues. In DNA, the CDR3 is TGTGCCAGCAGTGATTCTTACACCACAGATACGCAGTATTTT. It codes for CASSDSYTTDTQYF. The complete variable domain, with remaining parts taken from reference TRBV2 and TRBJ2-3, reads EPEVTQTPSHQVTQMGQEVILRCVPISNHLYFYWYRQILGQKVEFLVSFYNNEISEKSEIFDDQFSVERPDGSNFTLKIRSTKLEDSAMYFCASSDSYTTDTQYFGPGTRLTVL.

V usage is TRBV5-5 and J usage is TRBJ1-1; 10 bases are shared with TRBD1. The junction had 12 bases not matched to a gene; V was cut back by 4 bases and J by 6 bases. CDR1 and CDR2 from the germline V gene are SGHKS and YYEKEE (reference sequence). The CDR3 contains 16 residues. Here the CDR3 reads CASSPRTGGAEPEAFF. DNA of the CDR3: TGTGCCAGCAGCCCCAGGACAGGGGGGGCCGAGCCTGAAGCTTTCTTT.

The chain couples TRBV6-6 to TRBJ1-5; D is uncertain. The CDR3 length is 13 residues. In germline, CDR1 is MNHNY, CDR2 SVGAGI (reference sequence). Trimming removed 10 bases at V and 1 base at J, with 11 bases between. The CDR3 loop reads CATESVSNQPQHF. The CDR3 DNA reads TGTGCCACCGAGTCTGTGAGCAATCAGCCCCAGCATTTT.

The CDR3 region has the DNA TGTGCCAGTAATCGGGACAGGGAATACCAGCCCCAGCATTTT. Translation gives CASNRDREYQPQHF. V gene TRBV19 combines with J gene TRBJ1-5; the match to TRBD1 covers 9 bases. This CDR3 region has 14 residues. V gave up 7 bases and J gave up 7 bases; unmatched junction bases: 8. Germline V lookup: CDR1 LNHDA, CDR2 SQIVND (reference sequence). Filled out from reference TRBV19 and TRBJ1-5, the complete variable domain reads DGGITQSPKYLFRKEGQNVTLSCEQNLNHDAMYWYRQDPGQGLRLIYYSQIVNDFQKGDIAEGYSVSREKKESFPLTVTSAQKNPTAFYLCASNRDREYQPQHFGDGTRLSIL.

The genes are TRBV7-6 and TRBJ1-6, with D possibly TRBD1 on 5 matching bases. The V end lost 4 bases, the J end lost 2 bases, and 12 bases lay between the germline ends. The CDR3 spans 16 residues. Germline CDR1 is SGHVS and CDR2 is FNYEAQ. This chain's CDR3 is CASSSVMGPYNSPLHF. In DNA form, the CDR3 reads TGTGCCAGCAGCTCCGTGATGGGGCCCTATAATTCACCCCTCCACTTT.

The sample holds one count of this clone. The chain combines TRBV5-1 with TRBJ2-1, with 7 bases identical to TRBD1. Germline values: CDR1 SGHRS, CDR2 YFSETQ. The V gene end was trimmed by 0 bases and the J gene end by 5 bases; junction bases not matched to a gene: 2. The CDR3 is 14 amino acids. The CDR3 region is CASSLATGNNEQFF. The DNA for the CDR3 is TGCGCCAGCAGCTTGGCGACAGGGAACAATGAGCAGTTCTTC. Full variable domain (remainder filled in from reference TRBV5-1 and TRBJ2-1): KAGVTQTPRYLIKTRGQQVTLSCSPISGHRSVSWYQQTPGQGLQFLFEYFSETQRNKGNFPGRFSGRQFSNSRSEMNVSTLELGDSALYLCASSLATGNNEQFFGPGTRLTVL.

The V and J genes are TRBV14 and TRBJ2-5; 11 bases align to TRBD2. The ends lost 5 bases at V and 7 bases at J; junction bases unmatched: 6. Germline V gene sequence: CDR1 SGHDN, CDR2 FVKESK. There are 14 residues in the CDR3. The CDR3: CASSSRLAGLTQYF. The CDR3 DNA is TGTGCCAGCAGCTCGAGACTAGCGGGGTTGACCCAGTACTTC.

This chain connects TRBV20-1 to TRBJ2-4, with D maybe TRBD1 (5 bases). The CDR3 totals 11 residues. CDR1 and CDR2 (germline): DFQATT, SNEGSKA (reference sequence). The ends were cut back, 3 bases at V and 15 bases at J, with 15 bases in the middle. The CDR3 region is CSASTPKGVYF. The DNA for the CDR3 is TGCAGTGCTAGCACTCCGAAAGGGGTGTACTTC.

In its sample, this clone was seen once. CDR3 nucleotide sequence: TGTGCCAGCAGCAGACAGGGTCAACGGAACACTGAAGCTTTCTTT. Translated: CASSRQGQRNTEAFF. The chain joins TRBV13 to TRBJ1-1; 7 bases map to TRBD1. Germline V gene lookup returns CDR1 PRHDT and CDR2 FYEKMQ (reference sequence). The junction had 7 bases not matched to a gene; V was cut back by 5 bases and J by 1 base. The CDR3 spans 15 residues.

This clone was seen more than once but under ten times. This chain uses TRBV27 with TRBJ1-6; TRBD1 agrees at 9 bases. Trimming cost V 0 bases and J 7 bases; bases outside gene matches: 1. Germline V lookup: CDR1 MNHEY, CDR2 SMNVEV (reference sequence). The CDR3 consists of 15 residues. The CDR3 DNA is TGTGCCAGCAGTTTATCGGGGACAGGGAATTCACCCCTCCACTTT. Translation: CASSLSGTGNSPLHF.

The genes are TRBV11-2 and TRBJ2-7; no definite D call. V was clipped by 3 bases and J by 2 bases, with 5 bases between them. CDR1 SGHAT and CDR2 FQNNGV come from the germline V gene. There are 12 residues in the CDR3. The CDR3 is CASSFSPYEQYF. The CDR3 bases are TGTGCCAGCAGCTTCAGTCCCTACGAGCAGTACTTC.

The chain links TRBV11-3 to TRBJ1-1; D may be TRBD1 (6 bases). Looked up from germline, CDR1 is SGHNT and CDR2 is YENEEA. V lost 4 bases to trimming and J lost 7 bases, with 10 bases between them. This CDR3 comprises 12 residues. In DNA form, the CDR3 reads TGTGCCAGCAGCTCAATACAGGGTGAAGCTTTCTTT. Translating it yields CASSSIQGEAFF.

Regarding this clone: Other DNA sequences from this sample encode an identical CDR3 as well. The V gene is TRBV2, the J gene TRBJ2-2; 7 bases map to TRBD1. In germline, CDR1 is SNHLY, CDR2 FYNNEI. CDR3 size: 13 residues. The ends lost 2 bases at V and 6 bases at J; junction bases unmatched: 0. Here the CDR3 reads CASSEQGAGELFF. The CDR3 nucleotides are TGTGCCAGCAGTGAACAGGGGGCCGGGGAGCTGTTTTTT.

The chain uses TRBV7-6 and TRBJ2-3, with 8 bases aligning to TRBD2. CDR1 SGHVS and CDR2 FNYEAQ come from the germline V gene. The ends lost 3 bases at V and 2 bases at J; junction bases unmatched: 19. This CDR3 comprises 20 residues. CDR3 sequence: CASSFSPSGSLMGATDTQYF. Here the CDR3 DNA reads TGTGCCAGCAGCTTTTCTCCTAGCGGGTCCCTAATGGGGGCCACAGATACGCAGTATTTT.

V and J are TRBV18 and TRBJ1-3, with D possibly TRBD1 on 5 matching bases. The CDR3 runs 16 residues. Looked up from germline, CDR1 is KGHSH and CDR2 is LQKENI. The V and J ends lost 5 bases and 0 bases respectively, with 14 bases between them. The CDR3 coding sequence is TGTGCCAGCTCAGCCTTGGACATGAGCTCTGGAAACACCATATATTTT. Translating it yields CASSALDMSSGNTIYF.

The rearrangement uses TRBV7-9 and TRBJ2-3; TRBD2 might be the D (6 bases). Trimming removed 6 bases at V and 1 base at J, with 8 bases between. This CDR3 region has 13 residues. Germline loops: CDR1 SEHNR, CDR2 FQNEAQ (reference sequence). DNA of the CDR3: TGTGCCAGCAGTTCGGGGGGCACAGATACGCAGTATTTT. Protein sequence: CASSSGGTDTQYF.

The CDR3 DNA reads as TGTGCCAGCGCCGTAAGCCGGGAAGATACGCAGTATTTT. Its protein is CASAVSREDTQYF. The chain has TRBV9 and TRBJ2-3; possible D gene TRBD2, 5 bases. This CDR3 contains 13 residues. Trimming shortened V by 7 bases and J by 5 bases, and 14 bases separated the two germline ends. Germline V gene sequence: CDR1 SGDLS, CDR2 YYNGEE.

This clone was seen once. The CDR3 sequence is CASSYRPGQNTEAFF. DNA for the CDR3: TGCGCCAGCAGCTATCGACCGGGACAGAACACTGAAGCTTTCTTT. J is TRBJ1-1 and V is TRBV4-1, with TRBD1 as a possible D gene (6 bases). V dropped 5 bases and J dropped 1 base, with 14 bases sitting between them. The CDR3 contains 15 residues. CDR1 is MGHRA, CDR2 YSYEKL, per germline.

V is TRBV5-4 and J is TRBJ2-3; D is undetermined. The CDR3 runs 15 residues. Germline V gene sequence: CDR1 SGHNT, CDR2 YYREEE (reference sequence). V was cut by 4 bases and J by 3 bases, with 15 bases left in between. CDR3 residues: CASSAKLLRTDTQYF. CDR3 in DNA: TGTGCCAGCAGCGCTAAGCTCCTGAGGACAGATACGCAGTATTTT.

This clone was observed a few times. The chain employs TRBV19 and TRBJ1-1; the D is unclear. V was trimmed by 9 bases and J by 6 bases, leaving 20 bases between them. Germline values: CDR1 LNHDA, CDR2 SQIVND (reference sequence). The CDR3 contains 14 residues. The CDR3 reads CASHSWGGGSEAFF. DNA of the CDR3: TGTGCCAGCCACAGTTGGGGAGGAGGGTCTGAAGCTTTCTTT. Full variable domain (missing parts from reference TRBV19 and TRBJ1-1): DGGITQSPKYLFRKEGQNVTLSCEQNLNHDAMYWYRQDPGQGLRLIYYSQIVNDFQKGDIAEGYSVSREKKESFPLTVTSAQKNPTAFYLCASHSWGGGSEAFFGQGTRLTVV.